A selection of T cell receptor beta chains follows, all from one sample in a study of beta chain features in type 1 diabetes. The protocol was immunoSEQ multiplex PCR, while the TCRdb copy is restricted to in-frame clones and leaves out a portion. The profile shows under 950,000 clones, roughly a sixth of them singletons. The material sequenced was naive CD4+ T cells from blood. These receptors all come from a woman aged 18-29 years in good health. CDR3s include the opening cysteine and the closing phenylalanine or tryptophan. D genes are given only for firm matches. Size is omitted from some rows. Given values are once, few, many or a class for expanded clones.

TRBV21-1	TRBJ2-7	NA	NA	CASSKAGRVHF	TGTGCCAGCAGCAAAGCTGGCAGGGTGCACTTC
TRBV28	TRBJ2-7	TRBD2	few	CASGTSGRGVHEQYF	TGTGCCAGCGGCACTAGCGGGAGAGGAGTCCACGAGCAGTACTTC
TRBV7-9	TRBJ1-1	NA	NA	CASSLPRPNAGTEAFF	TGTGCCAGCAGCTTACCGAGGCCAAATGCTGGCACTGAAGCTTTCTTT
TRBV7-2	TRBJ2-1	TRBD2	NA	CASRRAGGPYSYNEQFF	TGTGCCAGCCGGCGGGCGGGAGGGCCTTACTCCTACAATGAGCAGTTCTTC
TRBV28	TRBJ1-1	NA	NA	CASSGPGGMNTEAFF	TGTGCCAGCAGTGGTCCCGGAGGTATGAACACTGAAGCTTTCTTT
TRBV7-2	TRBJ1-1	NA	NA	CASSNHRVGTEAFF	TGTGCCAGCAGCAACCACAGGGTAGGCACTGAAGCTTTCTTT
TRBV6-5	TRBJ1-3	NA	NA	CASSYGLNSGNTIYF	TGTGCCAGCAGTTACGGACTGAACTCTGGAAACACCATATATTTT
TRBV28	TRBJ2-7	TRBD1	NA	CASSLGQGPYEQYF	TGTGCCAGCAGCCTAGGACAGGGCCCCTACGAGCAGTACTTC
TRBV28	TRBJ1-1	TRBD1	few	CASTPGDRANEAFF	TGTGCCAGCACCCCGGGGGACAGAGCAAATGAAGCTTTCTTT
TRBV7-9	TRBJ2-5	TRBD2	few	CASSLRLAVFEETQYF	TGTGCCAGCAGCTTAAGACTAGCCGTTTTCGAGGAGACCCAGTACTTC
TRBV5-4	TRBJ2-1	TRBD2	NA	CASSLAGGAGGGLYNEQFF	TGTGCCAGCAGCTTGGCCGGGGGAGCGGGAGGAGGTCTCTACAATGAGCAGTTCTTC
TRBV14	TRBJ2-5	TRBD2	NA	CASSQDGTSRYQETQYF	TGTGCCAGCAGCCAAGATGGGACTAGTCGGTACCAAGAGACCCAGTACTTC
TRBV27	TRBJ1-4	NA	NA	CASSLRTADNEKLFF	TGTGCCAGCAGTTTAAGGACAGCGGATAATGAAAAACTGTTTTTT
TRBV5-6	TRBJ2-5	NA	NA	CASTPLGSETQYF	TGTGCCAGCACGCCCCTAGGGAGCGAGACCCAGTACTTC
TRBV7-2	TRBJ2-1	NA	few	CASSSQGQLYNEQFF	TGTGCCAGCAGCTCCCAAGGACAGTTGTACAATGAGCAGTTCTTC
TRBV6-6	TRBJ2-5	NA	NA	CASSYPGVQETQYF	TGTGCCAGCAGTTATCCAGGGGTACAAGAGACCCAGTACTTC
TRBV28	TRBJ2-5	TRBD1	few	CASTGTGGLGETQYF	TGTGCCAGCACCGGGACAGGGGGCTTGGGGGAGACCCAGTACTTC
TRBV29-1	TRBJ2-1	NA	few	CSAPGAVYNEQFF	TGCAGCGCCCCCGGGGCTGTCTACAATGAGCAGTTCTTC
TRBV27	TRBJ2-7	NA	NA	CASSLRDSYEQYF	TGTGCCAGCAGTTTGCGGGACTCCTACGAGCAGTACTTC
TRBV7-9	TRBJ2-4	NA	NA	CASSWAGIDIQYF	TGTGCCAGCAGCTGGGCAGGGATTGACATTCAGTACTTC